These 10 T cell receptor beta chains were all obtained from the same sample, sequenced in a study of regulatory T cells in long-lasting Graves disease. Relying on iRepertoire HTBI primers and Arm-PCR of CDR3 regions, the team built TCR beta libraries. One entry per CDR3 protein, called by TCRdb with MiXCR from the multiplex PCR reads. Of 350,000 to 550,000 distinct CDR3 sequences listed, 15% are singletons. As to time point: newly diagnosed GD, antithyroid drugs for less than 3 months. After RNA was extracted from PBMCs, the TCR library was made from it. This sample was also put to use in a study of T cells in Graves' hyperthyroidism and ophthalmopathy.

Sequenced here: peripheral blood mononuclear cells (PBMCs), sampled at new diagnosis, from a patient treated with antithyroid drugs. The receptor set was obtained from a woman in her 30s with Graves disease.

This clonotype was detected ten times or more. The chain carries TRBV12-3 or TRBV12-4 and TRBJ2-1; TRBD2 might be the D (6 bases). V gave up 9 bases and J gave up 6 bases, with 18 bases separating them. The CDR3 sequence is 14 residues long. The CDR3 loop is CASLTGTAANEQFF. CDR3 in DNA: TGTGCCAGTCTCACCGGGACTGCCGCCAATGAGCAGTTCTTC.

This clonotype occurred many times. The chain couples TRBV28 to TRBJ2-3; weak D call: TRBD2 (6 bases). Germline V gene lookup returns CDR1 MDHEN and CDR2 SYDVKM. The CDR3 is 14 amino acids. V was cut by 2 bases and J by 8 bases, with 14 bases left in between. The DNA for the CDR3 is TGTGCCAGCAGTTTACCGGCCGCGCGGGGTACGCAGTATTTT. Translated, it gives CASSLPAARGTQYF.

This clonotype was found many times. J is TRBJ2-5 and V is TRBV3-1; 7 bases match TRBD2. CDR3 length: 16 amino acids. Germline V gene lookup returns CDR1 LGHDT and CDR2 YNNKEL (reference sequence). The V segment lost 3 bases and the J segment 1 base; nucleotides outside the gene matches: 8. The CDR3 DNA reads as TGTGCCAGCAGCCACTTCGGCGGGAGTACCCAAGAGACCCAGTACTTC. Protein sequence: CASSHFGGSTQETQYF.

This clonotype occurred a few times. The gene calls are TRBV18 and TRBJ2-7, with 11 bases lining up with TRBD2. The CDR3 has 15 amino acids. Per germline, CDR1 KGHSH and CDR2 LQKENI. The junction had 6 bases not matched to a gene; V was cut back by 4 bases and J by 4 bases. CDR3: CASSQSGTSGYEQYF. CDR3 nucleotide sequence: TGTGCCAGCTCACAATCCGGGACTAGCGGTTACGAGCAGTACTTC.

Regarding this clonotype: The junction differs from germline at one of its ends, possibly a read error. V is TRBV6-1 and J is TRBJ2-3, with TRBD2 matching 8 bases. Looked up from germline, CDR1 is MNHNS and CDR2 is SASEGT. The CDR3 runs to 16 residues. The DNA of the CDR3 is TGTGCCAGCAGTGCCAGGACTAGCCGCTACACAGATGCGCAGTATTTT. It encodes CASSARTSRYTDAQYF.

This clonotype was counted many times. The V call is TRBV18, the J call TRBJ2-7, with a possible D match to TRBD1 (6 bases). The CDR3 runs 15 residues. The ends were cut back, 0 bases at V and 1 base at J, with 10 bases in the middle. Germline-derived CDR1 and CDR2 are KGHSH and LQKENI. CDR3 region: CASSPPGQPSYEQYF. For the CDR3, the DNA is TGTGCCAGCTCACCACCCGGACAGCCATCCTACGAGCAGTACTTC.

This clonotype was observed at least ten times. The DNA for the CDR3 is TGTGCCACCAGTGATCCGCCATCCTACGAGCAGTACTTC. Protein sequence: CATSDPPSYEQYF. The genes are TRBV24-1 and TRBJ2-7; D not resolved. Germline lookup yields CDR1 KGHDR and CDR2 SFDVKD. V lost 3 bases and J lost 1, with 6 bases in between. The CDR3 covers 13 residues.

This clonotype was detected ten times or more. The J gene is TRBJ1-1, the V gene TRBV19, with TRBD1 matching 7 bases. After removal of 6 bases from V and 5 bases from J, the junction contained 9 bases not matched to a gene. The germline gives CDR1 LNHDA, CDR2 SQIVND (reference sequence). CDR3 length: 14 amino acids. The CDR3, as DNA: TGTGCCAGTAGGCCGCACAGGGGAGGGACTGAAGCTTTCTTT. This encodes CASRPHRGGTEAFF.

This clonotype showed up many times. The V gene is TRBV10-2, the J gene TRBJ1-2, with D possibly being TRBD1 (6 bases). The germline gives CDR1 WSHSY, CDR2 SAAADI. The CDR3 covers 11 residues. Trimming pared 6 bases from V and 5 bases from J, leaving 7 bases between. Here the CDR3 DNA reads TGCGCCAGCAGCACAGGGTATGGCTACACCTTC. It encodes CASSTGYGYTF.

This clonotype was recorded at least ten times. The rearrangement joins TRBV20-1 to TRBJ1-2, with D possibly matching TRBD1 (5 bases). There are 14 residues in the CDR3. The germline gives CDR1 DFQATT, CDR2 SNEGSKA (reference sequence). V was pared by 0 bases and J by 4 bases, with 12 bases between. CDR3 sequence: CSARDLRDSYGYTF. The CDR3 bases are TGCAGTGCTAGAGATCTCCGAGACAGCTATGGCTACACCTTC.